These T cell receptor beta chains were read from a single sample in a study of blood T cell repertoires in COVID-19. TCRdb's table, derived via immunoSEQ multiplex PCR, lists solely in-frame clones and lacks some. Seen here are roughly 160,000 clones, 85% to 90% observed once, and the top ten hold 5.5% to 8%. Sequenced: peripheral blood. The receptors stem from a man between 50 and 59 years old with active or convalescent COVID-19. CDR3s leave out the opening cysteine and the closing phenylalanine or tryptophan.

v_gene: TRBV7-9
j_gene: TRBJ1-5
CDR3aa: ASSPMVEGGSNQPQH

v_gene: TRBV23-1
j_gene: TRBJ2-7
CDR3aa: ASRPTRRANYEQY

v_gene: TRBV7-9
j_gene: TRBJ1-1
CDR3aa: ASSLVGGQSSTEAF

v_gene: TRBV5-8
j_gene: TRBJ1-5
CDR3aa: ASSSWTGGYQPQH

v_gene: TRBV27
j_gene: TRBJ1-4
CDR3aa: ASSLGLAINEKLF

v_gene: TRBV6-5
j_gene: TRBJ2-1
CDR3aa: ASRLASSSYNEQF

v_gene: TRBV7-9
j_gene: TRBJ2-3
CDR3aa: ASIGGGTDTQY

v_gene: TRBV5-6
j_gene: TRBJ1-1
CDR3aa: ASSLVRGTEAF

v_gene: TRBV3-1/TRBV3-2
j_gene: TRBJ2-7
CDR3aa: ASSQDRGEQY

v_gene: TRBV4-2
j_gene: TRBJ1-5
CDR3aa: ASSQDGGYSNQPQH

v_gene: TRBV6-1
j_gene: TRBJ1-1
CDR3aa: ASSEQDSTEAF

v_gene: TRBV7-9
j_gene: TRBJ1-6
CDR3aa: ASSLAISTGGSNSPLH

v_gene: TRBV7-9
j_gene: TRBJ2-4
CDR3aa: ASSLVPLGLAKNIQY

v_gene: TRBV10-1
j_gene: TRBJ2-6
CDR3aa: ASSDLGDWVSGANVLT

v_gene: TRBV28
j_gene: TRBJ1-2
CDR3aa: ASSLISGGNTYGYT

v_gene: TRBV5-1
j_gene: TRBJ2-1
CDR3aa: ASSDLQGNEQF

v_gene: TRBV29-1
j_gene: TRBJ1-2
CDR3aa: SASGEGYGYT

v_gene: TRBV6-5
j_gene: TRBJ1-6
CDR3aa: ASSSGLAPSGSPLH

v_gene: TRBV10-1
j_gene: TRBJ1-2
CDR3aa: ARHQGQGSPFAGYT

v_gene: TRBV3-1/TRBV3-2
j_gene: TRBJ2-1
CDR3aa: ASSQDPGRGTRNEQF

v_gene: TRBV19
j_gene: TRBJ2-3
CDR3aa: ASSISRDSTGDTQY

v_gene: TRBV6-5
j_gene: TRBJ2-7
CDR3aa: ASSPTGTGAYEQY

v_gene: TRBV6-5
j_gene: TRBJ1-5
CDR3aa: ASSYSRSNQPQH

v_gene: TRBV11-2
j_gene: TRBJ1-5
CDR3aa: ASSFSRSGNQPQH

v_gene: TRBV6-1
j_gene: TRBJ1-4
CDR3aa: ASSEVPIGVLANEKLF

v_gene: TRBV5-4
j_gene: TRBJ1-1
CDR3aa: ASSLEQGNTEAF

v_gene: TRBV5-6
j_gene: TRBJ1-2
CDR3aa: ASSSPRVRLGYT

v_gene: TRBV5-1
j_gene: TRBJ1-3
CDR3aa: ASSLVGSSGNTIY

v_gene: TRBV27
j_gene: TRBJ2-7
CDR3aa: ASSRLGSRTSAYEQY

v_gene: TRBV5-1
j_gene: TRBJ1-1
CDR3aa: ASSPGGARNTEAF

v_gene: TRBV30
j_gene: TRBJ2-3
CDR3aa: AWSVLVASGTDTQY

v_gene: TRBV5-1
j_gene: TRBJ2-5
CDR3aa: ASSLRRGGLETQY

v_gene: TRBV10-3
j_gene: TRBJ2-7
CDR3aa: AISVARGGAVNEQY

v_gene: TRBV4-1
j_gene: TRBJ1-1
CDR3aa: ASSPDRQGNTEAF

v_gene: TRBV6-6
j_gene: TRBJ1-2
CDR3aa: ASSPDPLVRRGTNYGYT

v_gene: TRBV6-5
j_gene: TRBJ2-1
CDR3aa: ASRPPSGRVAEQF

v_gene: TRBV19
j_gene: TRBJ1-2
CDR3aa: ASTARDRGRGVSGYT

v_gene: TRBV15
j_gene: TRBJ1-5
CDR3aa: ATSRDRFSNQPQH

v_gene: TRBV28
j_gene: TRBJ2-1
CDR3aa: ASSGNSYNEQF

v_gene: TRBV6-1
j_gene: TRBJ1-6
CDR3aa: ASSDGHLFINSPLH

v_gene: TRBV5-5
j_gene: TRBJ1-1
CDR3aa: ASSLVAGVNTEAF

v_gene: TRBV27
j_gene: TRBJ2-1
CDR3aa: ASSLFGRSGREQF

v_gene: TRBV7-9
j_gene: TRBJ2-1
CDR3aa: ASSAPRLAGNEQF

v_gene: TRBV6-5
j_gene: TRBJ1-6
CDR3aa: ASSYVGRNSPLH

v_gene: TRBV5-1
j_gene: TRBJ2-2
CDR3aa: ASSLSNRNTGELF

v_gene: TRBV4-1
j_gene: TRBJ1-1
CDR3aa: ASSPLGQGGTEAF